This T cell receptor beta chain was recorded in a study of cytomegalovirus exposure and HLA in healthy donors. Study details: As an earlier analysis found, some 170 million T cells yielded about 120 million unique TCR beta sequences. Findings of the study overall: HLA restriction was apparent for most CMV-associated TCR beta chains in a later analysis.

Comment on this clone: Antigen unknown.

Both 60 Vbeta primers and 13 Jbeta primers went into the PCR. In the authors' methods: Later, an analysis found 75 million to 100 million unique TCR beta chains, and roughly 10 million of these were shared. Profiled with immunoSEQ multiplex PCR; TCRdb holds only in-frame clones, not every one. Clone size and the V and J calls come from that table; the DNA yielded D and trimming. Counted here are 150,000 to 200,000 clones, around 70% occurring once; the ten biggest clones make up 4.7%. The CDR3 runs 14 residues. The germline V gene has CDR1 SGHRS and CDR2 YFSETQ. V gave up 0 bases and J gave up 5 bases; unmatched junction bases: 2.

The origin of this receptor is a man aged 18 to 30 in good health and CMV-seropositive. V usage is TRBV5-1 and J usage is TRBJ2-1; 7 bases align to TRBD1. The material sequenced was PBMCs. CDR3 in DNA: TGCGCCAGCAGCTTGGCCGGGACAGACAATGAGCAGTTCTTC. Its translation is CASSLAGTDNEQFF. Full variable domain (missing parts from reference TRBV5-1 and TRBJ2-1): KAGVTQTPRYLIKTRGQQVTLSCSPISGHRSVSWYQQTPGQGLQFLFEYFSETQRNKGNFPGRFSGRQFSNSRSEMNVSTLELGDSALYLCASSLAGTDNEQFFGPGTRLTVL.